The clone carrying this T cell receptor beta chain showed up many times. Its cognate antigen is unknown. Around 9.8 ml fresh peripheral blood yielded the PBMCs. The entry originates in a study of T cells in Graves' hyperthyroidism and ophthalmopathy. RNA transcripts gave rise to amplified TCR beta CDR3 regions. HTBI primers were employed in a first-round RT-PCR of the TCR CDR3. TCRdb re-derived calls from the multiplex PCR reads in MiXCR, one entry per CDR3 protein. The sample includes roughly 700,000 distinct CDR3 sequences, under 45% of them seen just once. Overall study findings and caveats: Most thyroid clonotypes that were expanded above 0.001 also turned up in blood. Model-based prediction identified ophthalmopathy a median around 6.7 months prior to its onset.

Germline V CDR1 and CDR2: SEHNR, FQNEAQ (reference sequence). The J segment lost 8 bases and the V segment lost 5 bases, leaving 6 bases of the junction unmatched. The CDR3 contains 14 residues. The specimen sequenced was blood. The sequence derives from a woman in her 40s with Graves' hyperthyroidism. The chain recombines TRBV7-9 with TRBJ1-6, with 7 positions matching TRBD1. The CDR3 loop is CASSTEGADSPLHF. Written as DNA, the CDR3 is TGTGCCAGCAGCACAGAGGGGGCTGATTCACCCCTCCACTTT.